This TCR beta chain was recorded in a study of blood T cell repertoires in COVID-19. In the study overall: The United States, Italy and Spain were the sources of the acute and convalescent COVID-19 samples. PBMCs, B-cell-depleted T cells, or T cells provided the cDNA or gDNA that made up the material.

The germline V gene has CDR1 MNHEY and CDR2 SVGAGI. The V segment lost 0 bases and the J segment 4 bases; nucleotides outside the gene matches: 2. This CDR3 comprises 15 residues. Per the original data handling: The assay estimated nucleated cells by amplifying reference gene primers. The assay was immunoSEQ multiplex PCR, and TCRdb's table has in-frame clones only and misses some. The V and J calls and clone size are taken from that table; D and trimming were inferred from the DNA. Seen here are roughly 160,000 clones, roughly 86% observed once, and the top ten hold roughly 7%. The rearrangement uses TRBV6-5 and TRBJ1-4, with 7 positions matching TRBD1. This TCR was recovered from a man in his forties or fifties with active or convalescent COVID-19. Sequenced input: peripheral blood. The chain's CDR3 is CASSYSGQLNEKLFF. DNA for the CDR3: TGTGCCAGCAGTTACTCGGGACAGCTTAATGAAAAACTGTTTTTT.